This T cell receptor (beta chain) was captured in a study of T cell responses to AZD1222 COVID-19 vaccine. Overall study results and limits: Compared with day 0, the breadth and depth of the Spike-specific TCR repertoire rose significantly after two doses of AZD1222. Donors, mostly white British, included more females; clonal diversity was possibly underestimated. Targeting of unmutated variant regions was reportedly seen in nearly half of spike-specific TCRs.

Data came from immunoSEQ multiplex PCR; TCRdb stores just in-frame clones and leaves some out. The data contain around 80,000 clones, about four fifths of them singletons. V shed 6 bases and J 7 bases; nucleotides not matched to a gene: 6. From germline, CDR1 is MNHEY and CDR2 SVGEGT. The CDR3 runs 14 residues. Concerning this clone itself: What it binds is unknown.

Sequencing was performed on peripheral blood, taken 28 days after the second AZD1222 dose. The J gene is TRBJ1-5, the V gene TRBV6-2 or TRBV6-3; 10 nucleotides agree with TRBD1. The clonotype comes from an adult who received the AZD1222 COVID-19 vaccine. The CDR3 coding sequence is TGTGCCAGCAGCCCAGACAGGGGGCGGCAGCCCCAGCATTTT. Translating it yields CASSPDRGRQPQHF.